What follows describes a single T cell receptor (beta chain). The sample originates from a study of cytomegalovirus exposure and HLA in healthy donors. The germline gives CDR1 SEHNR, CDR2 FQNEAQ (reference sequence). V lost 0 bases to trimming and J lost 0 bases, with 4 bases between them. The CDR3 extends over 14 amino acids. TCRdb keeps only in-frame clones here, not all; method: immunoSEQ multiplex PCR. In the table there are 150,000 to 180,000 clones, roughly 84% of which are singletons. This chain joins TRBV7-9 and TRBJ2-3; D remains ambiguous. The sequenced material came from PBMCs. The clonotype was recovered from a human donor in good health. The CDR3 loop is CASSLARSTDTQYF. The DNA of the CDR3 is TGTGCCAGCAGCTTAGCCAGGAGCACAGATACGCAGTATTTT. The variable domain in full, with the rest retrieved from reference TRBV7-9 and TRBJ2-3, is DTGVSQNPRHKITKRGQNVTFRCDPISEHNRLYWYRQTLGQGPEFLTYFQNEAQLEKSRLLSDRFSAERPKGSFSTLEIQRTEQGDSAMYLCASSLARSTDTQYFGPGTRLTVL.